These T cell receptor beta chains were read from a single sample in a study of post-analysis software for immune sequencing data. TCRdb independently ran MiXCR on the PCR reads; one entry per CDR3 protein. The data hold roughly 870,000 distinct CDR3 sequences, with approximately 53% observed a single time. Sequenced material: blood. These receptors all stem from a girl between 10 and 17 years old with multiple sclerosis. The CDR3 runs from the conserved cysteine through the conserved F or W. The D gene is left open where the match is weak. The listing skips clone size in some rows; elsewhere it reads once, few, many or a size class.

NA NA TRBJ2-1 TRBV29-1 TGCAGCGGCGACGGATCCTACAATGAGCAGTTCTTC CSGDGSYNEQFF
NA NA TRBJ2-7 TRBV14 TGTGCCAGCAGCCCCCGGACGGGCAATGAGCAGTACTTC CASSPRTGNEQYF
NA NA TRBJ2-1 TRBV3-1 TGTGCCAGCAGCCAAGAGAGATTGTTAGCGGAAAACTACAATGAGCAGTTCTTC CASSQERLLAENYNEQFF
NA NA TRBJ1-1 TRBV29-1 TGCAGCGTTGCCCCTCTCAAAAAGAACACTGAAGCTTTCTTT CSVAPLKKNTEAFF
TRBD1 NA TRBJ2-3 TRBV4-2 TGTGCCAGCAGCCAAGGGACAGGGCCAGATACGCGGTATTTT CASSQGTGPDTRYF
TRBD1 few TRBJ2-4 TRBV20-1 TGCAGTGTCCCGGACAGGGTAAAAAACATTCAGTACTTC CSVPDRVKNIQYF
NA few TRBJ2-7 TRBV2 TGTGCCAACCTGACGGCGATCTTTACCTACGAGCAGTACTTC CANLTAIFTYEQYF
NA NA TRBJ2-7 TRBV20-1 TGCAGTGCCAGCGCTCCGACCTACGAGCAGTACTTC CSASAPTYEQYF
TRBD1 NA TRBJ2-7 TRBV29-1 TGCAGCGTTGTTTCCCCCCGGGACAGGGAGAGCTCCTACGAGCAGTACTTC CSVVSPRDRESSYEQYF
TRBD1 NA TRBJ1-2 TRBV14 TGTGCCAGCAGCCAATACCTTCAGGGGGCTAGCACCTTC CASSQYLQGASTF
NA NA TRBJ2-2 TRBV6-1 TGTGCCAGCAGCGTTCACCGCACCGGGGAGCTGTTTTTT CASSVHRTGELFF
NA NA TRBJ1-1 TRBV7-8 TGTGCCAGCAGCCCATTGGTCGGGGCCAACACTGAAGCTTTCTTT CASSPLVGANTEAFF
NA few TRBJ2-5 TRBV6-1 TGTGCCAGCAGTGAAACTCTGAGACTGGCGTACTTC CASSETLRLAYF
NA NA TRBJ2-1 TRBV29-1 TGCAGCGTTGAATTTACGAGAAGGGGAGAGCAGTTCTTC CSVEFTRRGEQFF
TRBD1 few TRBJ1-6 TRBV6-5 TGTGCCAGCAGTTACACACCGGGACAGGGACTGTCACCCCTCCACTTT CASSYTPGQGLSPLHF
NA few TRBJ2-3 TRBV6-6 TGTGCCAGCAGCCAAGAGGCTTCTCGGTACACGCAGTATTTT CASSQEASRYTQYF
NA NA TRBJ2-1 TRBV7-8 TGTGCCAGCAGCTTAGGTCGGATGTCTGGGCATGAGCAGTTCTTC CASSLGRMSGHEQFF
NA NA TRBJ1-5 TRBV7-8 TGTGCCAGCAGCTTAGATGGGGCAGGCAATCAGCCCCAGCATTTT CASSLDGAGNQPQHF
NA NA TRBJ1-4 TRBV29-1 TGCAGCGCTCTAGGGGCGGGGTTTGCAACTAATGAAAAACTGTTTTTT CSALGAGFATNEKLFF
NA NA TRBJ2-4 TRBV20-1 TGCAGTGCAGAGAGTGGAGGTCCGGGCAAAAACATTCAGTACTTC CSAESGGPGKNIQYF
NA NA TRBJ2-3 TRBV11-2 TGTGCCAGCAGCTTCCCGCCTCGCACAGATACGCAGTATTTT CASSFPPRTDTQYF
NA NA TRBJ1-5 TRBV6-6 TGTGCCAGCAGTTCCCGGAACCCCTATAGCAATCAGCCCCAGCATTTT CASSSRNPYSNQPQHF
NA NA TRBJ2-1 TRBV5-4 TGTGCCAGCAGCTTGGTCATCTCTAATGAGCAGTTCTTC CASSLVISNEQFF
TRBD2 NA TRBJ2-1 TRBV14 TGTGCCACGGAAGGACTAGCGTATTACAATGAGCAGTTCTTC CATEGLAYYNEQFF
TRBD1 once TRBJ2-5 TRBV6-6 TGTGCCAGCAGATACCGTGACAGGGCTTCATCGACCCAGTACTTC CASRYRDRASSTQYF
TRBD2 NA TRBJ2-1 TRBV7-9 TGTGCCAGCAAGAGGTATGCGGGAGGAGGCAATGAGCAGTTCTTC CASKRYAGGGNEQFF
NA NA TRBJ1-2 TRBV9 TGTGCCAGCAGCGCCCCAGGAGGCTACACCTTC CASSAPGGYTF
TRBD1 once TRBJ2-5 TRBV6-2/TRBV6-3 TGTGCCAGCAGTTATTGGGACAGGGAAGTTCAGGAGACCCAGTACTTC CASSYWDREVQETQYF
TRBD1 few TRBJ2-1 TRBV5-1 TGCGCCAGCAGCTTGGGGTCGGTGAACAGGGGCAATGAGCAGTTCTTC CASSLGSVNRGNEQFF
NA once TRBJ1-1 TRBV30 TGTGCCCGGGAGCGGAACACTGAAGCTTTCTTT CARERNTEAFF
NA NA TRBJ1-2 TRBV5-1 TGCGCCAGCAGCTTGGACCAGGGAGTCGATGGCTACACCTTC CASSLDQGVDGYTF
TRBD2 NA TRBJ2-3 TRBV20-1 TGCAGTGCTAGCCTAGCGGGGAGGGATACGCAGTATTTT CSASLAGRDTQYF
NA few TRBJ2-2 TRBV7-3 TGTGCCAGCAGCTTAAACCCCGGGGAGCTGTTTTTT CASSLNPGELFF
NA NA TRBJ1-2 TRBV10-3 TGTGCCATCAGTGAGTCGCCTCTACGCGGTGCTAACTATGGCTACACCTTC CAISESPLRGANYGYTF
TRBD1 NA TRBJ2-6 TRBV4-1 TGCGCCAGCAGCCAAGAGCCGGGACAGGGGTTTGGGGCCAACGTCCTGACTTTC CASSQEPGQGFGANVLTF
NA NA TRBJ1-2 TRBV7-6 TGTGCCAGCAGCTTAGCGGAGGGACTCGGTAATGGCTACACCTTC CASSLAEGLGNGYTF
TRBD1 few TRBJ1-2 TRBV15 TGTGCCACCAGCAGACGACAGGGGGGGATCTATGGCTACACCTTC CATSRRQGGIYGYTF